The 18 T cell receptor beta chains given below trace back to one sample, sequenced in a study of blood T cell repertoires in COVID-19. Sequencing used immunoSEQ multiplex PCR; TCRdb keeps in-frame clones, though not all of them. The sample carries some 130,000 clones, 75% to 90% recorded once. Specimen: PBMCs or T cells enriched from blood (not recorded which). All receptors derive from a woman in her forties or fifties who had recovered from COVID-19.

V and J are TRBV11-2 and TRBJ2-7, with D tentatively TRBD2 (6 bases). This CDR3 region has 15 residues. Germline loops: CDR1 SGHAT, CDR2 FQNNGV. V shed 3 bases and J shed 3 bases, with 15 bases lying between them. CDR3 sequence (DNA): TGTGCCAGCAGCTTGGGGTCACCGCGGGACTACGAGCAGTACTTC. Translating it yields CASSLGSPRDYEQYF.

The chain couples TRBV20-1 to TRBJ1-3; D gene uncertain. Trimming removed 0 bases from V and 9 bases from J, with 6 bases in between. CDR1 and CDR2 (germline): DFQATT, SNEGSKA (reference sequence). The CDR3 is 11 residues long. In nucleotides, the CDR3 is TGCAGTGCTAGAGATCGAGCCACCATATATTTT. Protein: CSARDRATIYF.

The chain is built from TRBV5-1 and TRBJ2-5, with D maybe TRBD1 (6 bases). This CDR3 has 14 residues. Germline V lookup: CDR1 SGHRS, CDR2 YFSETQ. V lost 4 bases, J lost 5 bases, and 15 bases lay in between. The CDR3 DNA reads TGCGCCAGCAGCGCCAATATGGGGGCGGAGACCCAGTACTTC. This codes for CASSANMGAETQYF.

This clone was detected only a few times. The chain combines TRBV5-4 with TRBJ2-7; TRBD1 matches 10 bases. Germline V CDR1 and CDR2: SGHNT, YYREEE (reference sequence). CDR3 length equals 16 residues. J was trimmed by 5 bases and V by 3 bases; bases with no gene match: 11. CDR3 coding DNA: TGTGCCAGCAGCTCACCTTACGGGACAGGGGAAAACGAGCAGTACTTC. Amino acid sequence: CASSSPYGTGENEQYF. Full variable domain (rest looked up from reference TRBV5-4 and TRBJ2-7): ETGVTQSPTHLIKTRGQQVTLRCSSQSGHNTVSWYQQALGQGPQFIFQYYREEENGRGNFPPRFSGLQFPNYSSELNVNALELDDSALYLCASSSPYGTGENEQYFGPGTRLTVT.

The gene calls are TRBV2 and TRBJ1-2; D gene uncertain. The CDR3 spans 12 residues. Germline CDR1 SNHLY, CDR2 FYNNEI. V was cut by 2 bases and J by 10 bases, with 11 bases left in between. In nucleotides, the CDR3 is TGTGCCAGCAGTGAACAGGAATGGGCCTACACCTTC. This gives the protein CASSEQEWAYTF.

The chain uses TRBV11-2 and TRBJ2-5, with TRBD2 matching 10 bases. The CDR3 covers 17 residues. Germline V CDR1 and CDR2: SGHAT, FQNNGV. V lost 2 bases, J lost 5 bases, and 11 bases stayed unmatched. The CDR3 spells CASSLTLLAGAVETQYF. DNA of the CDR3: TGTGCCAGCAGCTTAACCCTCCTAGCGGGAGCTGTGGAGACCCAGTACTTC.

The V and J genes are TRBV19 and TRBJ1-1; 11 bases match TRBD1. The trim removed 5 bases at V and 3 bases at J, leaving 8 bases unmatched. The germline gives CDR1 LNHDA, CDR2 SQIVND (reference sequence). This CDR3 is 16 amino acids long. CDR3: CASSLGQGAAYTEAFF. Written as DNA, the CDR3 is TGTGCCAGTAGTCTCGGACAGGGGGCGGCCTACACTGAAGCTTTCTTT.

The chain couples TRBV7-2 to TRBJ2-5, with TRBD1 identical over 8 bases. The junction had 9 bases not matched to a gene; V was cut back by 4 bases and J by 5 bases. This CDR3 is built from 15 residues. Germline V CDR1 and CDR2: SGHTA, FQGNSA. The CDR3: CASSSQGQDGETQYF. For the CDR3, the DNA is TGTGCCAGCAGCTCCCAGGGACAGGATGGGGAGACCCAGTACTTC.

The rearrangement uses TRBV27 and TRBJ2-7; D perhaps matches TRBD1 (5 bases). The CDR3 is 14 residues long. V shed 6 bases and J shed 0 bases, with 12 bases lying between them. CDR1 is MNHEY, CDR2 SMNVEV, per germline (reference sequence). The CDR3 region has the DNA TGTGCCAGCAGGCAGGGCTTCCCCTCCTACGAGCAGTACTTC. Protein: CASRQGFPSYEQYF.

The chain is built from TRBV18 and TRBJ2-2, with D perhaps matching TRBD1 (5 bases). The V gene's germline CDR1 is KGHSH and CDR2 LQKENI. The CDR3 consists of 13 residues. The ends were cut back, 7 bases at V and 0 bases at J, with 6 bases in the middle. The DNA of the CDR3 is TGTGCCAGCTGGACACCGAACACCGGGGAGCTGTTTTTT. Translated, it gives CASWTPNTGELFF.

The chain has TRBV12-3 or TRBV12-4 and TRBJ2-7; D might be TRBD1 (5 bases). V gave up 5 bases and J gave up 7 bases, with 12 bases separating them. The CDR3 covers 12 residues. As DNA, the CDR3 is TGTGCCAGCAGTACACAGGCAAGGGAGCAGTACTTC. It encodes CASSTQAREQYF.

The gene calls are TRBV6-2 or TRBV6-3 and TRBJ1-2; D call uncertain. The V end lost 2 bases, the J end lost 2 bases, and 6 bases lay between the germline ends. CDR1 is MNHEY and CDR2 is SVGEGT in the germline V gene. This CDR3 contains 13 residues. DNA of the CDR3: TGTGCCAGCAGTTACGCAGTAAACTATGGCTACACCTTC. It specifies CASSYAVNYGYTF.

The chain is built from TRBV10-3 and TRBJ1-1; D call uncertain. CDR3 length equals 14 residues. Germline assignment: CDR1 ENHRY and CDR2 SYGVKD. Trimming cost V 4 bases and J 1 base, with 10 bases left between them. The CDR3 DNA follows: TGTGCCATCAGTGTTGAGGGAGGGAACACTGAAGCTTTCTTT. It is translated as CAISVEGGNTEAFF.

Points on this clone: Other DNA sequences within the sample encode an identical CDR3. The chain couples TRBV11-3 to TRBJ2-2, with unresolved D. Germline V gives CDR1 SGHNT, CDR2 YENEEA. The CDR3 extends over 14 amino acids. The ends were cut back, 6 bases at V and 2 bases at J, with 10 bases in the middle. DNA of the CDR3: TGTGCCAGCAGTCGTCAGGAAAACACCGGGGAGCTGTTTTTT. The encoded protein is CASSRQENTGELFF. Looking up the rest from reference TRBV11-3 and TRBJ2-2 gives the full variable domain: EAGVVQSPRYKIIEKKQPVAFWCNPISGHNTLYWYLQNLGQGPELLIRYENEEAVDDSQLPKDRFSAERLKGVDSTLKIQPAELGDSAVYLCASSRQENTGELFFGEGSRLTVL.

V gene TRBV11-2 combines with J gene TRBJ2-5, with TRBD1 matching 10 bases. Germline values: CDR1 SGHAT, CDR2 FQNNGV. V gave up 5 bases and J gave up 4 bases; unmatched junction bases: 4. The CDR3 runs to 14 residues. DNA of the CDR3: TGTGCCAGCAGCGCAGGGACAGGGGTAGAGACCCAGTACTTC. It translates to CASSAGTGVETQYF.

The chain carries TRBV7-9 and TRBJ2-7; D unclear. Trimming cost V 5 bases and J 3 bases, with 8 bases left between them. CDR3 length equals 12 residues. CDR1 and CDR2 (germline): SEHNR, FQNEAQ (reference sequence). The CDR3 loop reads CASSAPNYEQYF. For the CDR3, the DNA is TGTGCCAGCAGCGCCCCTAACTACGAGCAGTACTTC.

This clone was found a few times. The V and J genes are TRBV6-1 and TRBJ1-6, with 7 bases aligning to TRBD1. V lost 4 bases, J lost 1 base, and 7 bases stayed unmatched. Germline-derived CDR1 and CDR2 are MNHNS and SASEGT. The CDR3 runs to 17 residues. CDR3 nucleotide sequence: TGTGCCAGCAGTGGGGGACAGACGGGATCCTATAATTCACCCCTCCACTTT. This translates into CASSGGQTGSYNSPLHF.

V gene TRBV5-1 combines with J gene TRBJ2-3, with D possibly matching TRBD1 (5 bases). The CDR3 extends over 13 amino acids. V was pared by 7 bases and J by 5 bases, with 14 bases between. Germline V gene data show CDR1 as SGHRS and CDR2 as YFSETQ. The CDR3 coding sequence is TGCGCCAGCTCCGTAGGGGATGGAGATACGCAGTATTTT. Its protein is CASSVGDGDTQYF.